This T cell receptor beta chain was identified in a study of response to subunit inactivated influenza vaccine. The CDR3 is 12 residues long. Per germline, CDR1 DFQATT and CDR2 SNEGSKA (reference sequence). The V gene end was trimmed by 6 bases and the J gene end by 14 bases; junction bases not matched to a gene: 12. TCRdb used MiXCR to reprocess the RT-PCR reads, holding one entry per CDR3 protein. The data hold approximately 730,000 distinct CDR3 sequences, with approximately 15% observed a single time. The sample consisted of PBMCs from blood, taken 14 to 15 days before vaccination. The source of this sequence is a man in his forties or fifties who received an inactivated influenza vaccine. The genes are TRBV20-1 and TRBJ2-3, with TRBD2 matching 9 bases. The CDR3 DNA reads TGCAGTGCACCAAACAGCGGGGGGTCGACGTATTTT. Its protein product is CSAPNSGGSTYF.